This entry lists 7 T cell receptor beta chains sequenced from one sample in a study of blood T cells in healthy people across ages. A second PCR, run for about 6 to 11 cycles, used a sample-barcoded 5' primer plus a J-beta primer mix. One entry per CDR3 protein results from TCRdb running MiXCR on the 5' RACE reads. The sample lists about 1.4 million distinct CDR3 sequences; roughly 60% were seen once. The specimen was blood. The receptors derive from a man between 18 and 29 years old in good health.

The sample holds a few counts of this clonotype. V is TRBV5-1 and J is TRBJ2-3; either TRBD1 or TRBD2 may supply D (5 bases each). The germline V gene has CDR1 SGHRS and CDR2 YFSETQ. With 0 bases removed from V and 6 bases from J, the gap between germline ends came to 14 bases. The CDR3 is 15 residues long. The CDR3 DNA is TGCGCCAGCAGCTTGGAGGGGACCCAAGCTGATACGCAGTATTTT. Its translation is CASSLEGTQADTQYF. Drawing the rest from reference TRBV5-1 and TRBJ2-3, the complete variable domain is KAGVTQTPRYLIKTRGQQVTLSCSPISGHRSVSWYQQTPGQGLQFLFEYFSETQRNKGNFPGRFSGRQFSNSRSEMNVSTLELGDSALYLCASSLEGTQADTQYFGPGTRLTVL.

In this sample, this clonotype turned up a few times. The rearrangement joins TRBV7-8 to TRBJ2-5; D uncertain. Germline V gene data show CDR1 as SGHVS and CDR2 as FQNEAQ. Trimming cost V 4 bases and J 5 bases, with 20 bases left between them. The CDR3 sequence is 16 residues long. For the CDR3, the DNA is TGTGCCAGCAGCTCGGCACACAACCCATACGGGGAGACCCAGTACTTC. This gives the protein CASSSAHNPYGETQYF.

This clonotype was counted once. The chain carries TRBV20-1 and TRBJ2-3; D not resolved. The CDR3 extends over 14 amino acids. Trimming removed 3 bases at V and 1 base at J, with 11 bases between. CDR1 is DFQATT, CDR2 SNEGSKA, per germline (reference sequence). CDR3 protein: CSARAPIGTDTQYF. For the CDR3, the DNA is TGCAGTGCTAGGGCCCCGATTGGCACAGATACGCAGTATTTT.

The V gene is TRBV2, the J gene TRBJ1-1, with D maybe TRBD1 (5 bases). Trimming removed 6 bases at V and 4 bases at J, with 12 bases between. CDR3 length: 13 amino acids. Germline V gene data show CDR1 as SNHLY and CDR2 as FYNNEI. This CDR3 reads CASRDIISTEAFF. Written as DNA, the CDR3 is TGTGCCAGCAGGGACATTATTTCCACTGAAGCTTTCTTT. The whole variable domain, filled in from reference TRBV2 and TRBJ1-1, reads EPEVTQTPSHQVTQMGQEVILRCVPISNHLYFYWYRQILGQKVEFLVSFYNNEISEKSEIFDDQFSVERPDGSNFTLKIRSTKLEDSAMYFCASRDIISTEAFFGQGTRLTVV.

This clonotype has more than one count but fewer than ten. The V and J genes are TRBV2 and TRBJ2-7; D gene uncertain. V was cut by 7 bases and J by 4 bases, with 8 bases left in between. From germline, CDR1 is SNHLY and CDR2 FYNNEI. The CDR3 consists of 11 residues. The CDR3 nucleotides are TGTGCCAGCACTGCGACGTACGAGCAGTACTTC. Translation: CASTATYEQYF.

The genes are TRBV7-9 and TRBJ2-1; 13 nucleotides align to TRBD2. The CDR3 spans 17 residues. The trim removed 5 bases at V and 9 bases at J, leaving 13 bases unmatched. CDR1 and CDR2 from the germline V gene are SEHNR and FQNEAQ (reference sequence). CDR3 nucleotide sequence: TGTGCCAGCAGCCCCCGGACTAGCGGGGGAGGTGTTGTTGAGCAGTTCTTC. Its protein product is CASSPRTSGGGVVEQFF.

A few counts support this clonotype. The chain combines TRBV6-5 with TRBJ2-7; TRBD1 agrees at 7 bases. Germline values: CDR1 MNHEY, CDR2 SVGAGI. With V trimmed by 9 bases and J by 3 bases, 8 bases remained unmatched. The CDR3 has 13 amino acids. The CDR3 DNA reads TGTGCCAGTGGACGGGACAGACTCTACGAGCAGTACTTC. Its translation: CASGRDRLYEQYF.